This TCR beta chain was recovered during a study of T cell responses to AZD1222 COVID-19 vaccine. This clone was picked up one time. Its antigen remains unidentified. V was shortened by 8 bases and J by 1 base, with 6 bases between the two germline ends. There are 13 residues in the CDR3. Germline V CDR1 and CDR2: SEHNR, FQNEAQ (reference sequence). Clones were read by immunoSEQ multiplex PCR, and TCRdb kept only the in-frame ones, dropping some. The repertoire holds over 100,000 clones, with around nine tenths as singletons. Study-wide points: Donors skewed white British and female; clonal diversity was possibly underestimated. Spike-specific TCR breadth rose after two AZD1222 doses, and depth rose as well.

This chain uses TRBV7-9 with TRBJ1-6; TRBD1 is a possible D gene (5 bases). This clonotype was obtained from an adult in good health. The sample was peripheral blood, taken on day 0 of AZD1222 vaccination. The CDR3 DNA reads TGTGCCAGCGGGGGGTCCTATAATTCACCCCTCCACTTT. It codes for CASGGSYNSPLHF.